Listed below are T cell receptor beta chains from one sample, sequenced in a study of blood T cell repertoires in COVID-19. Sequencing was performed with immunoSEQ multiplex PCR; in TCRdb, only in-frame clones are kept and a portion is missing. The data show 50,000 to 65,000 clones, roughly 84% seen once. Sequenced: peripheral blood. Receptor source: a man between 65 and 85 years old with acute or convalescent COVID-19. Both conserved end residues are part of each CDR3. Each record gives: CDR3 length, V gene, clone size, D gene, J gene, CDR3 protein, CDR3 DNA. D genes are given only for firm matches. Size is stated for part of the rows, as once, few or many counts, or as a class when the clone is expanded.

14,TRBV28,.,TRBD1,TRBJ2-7,CASRPSRGRDEQYF,TGTGCCAGCAGGCCGAGCAGGGGGCGAGATGAGCAGTACTTC
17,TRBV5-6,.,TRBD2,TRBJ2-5,CASSFGTSGGARQTQYF,TGTGCCAGCAGCTTCGGGACTAGCGGGGGGGCCCGGCAGACCCAGTACTTC
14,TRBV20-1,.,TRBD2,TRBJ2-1,CSASSGGIYNEQFF,TGCAGTGCTAGTAGCGGGGGGATCTACAATGAGCAGTTCTTC
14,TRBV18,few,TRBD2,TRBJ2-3,CASSTSGFTDTQYF,TGTGCCAGCTCGACTAGCGGGTTCACAGATACGCAGTATTTT
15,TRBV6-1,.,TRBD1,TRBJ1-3,CASSERGGPGNTIYF,TGTGCCAGCAGTGAACGAGGGGGCCCCGGGAACACCATATATTTT
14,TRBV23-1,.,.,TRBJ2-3,CASSHLNYTDTQYF,TGCGCCAGCAGTCACCTAAATTACACAGATACGCAGTATTTT
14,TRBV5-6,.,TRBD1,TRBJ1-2,CASDRGSSNYGYTF,TGTGCCAGCGACAGGGGCTCTTCCAACTATGGCTACACCTTC
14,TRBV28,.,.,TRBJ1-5,CASREQVSNQPQHF,TGTGCCAGCCGTGAACAGGTGTCCAATCAGCCCCAGCATTTT
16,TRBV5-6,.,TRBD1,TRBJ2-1,CASSPPRQGSYNEQFF,TGTGCCAGCAGCCCCCCGCGACAGGGGTCCTACAATGAGCAGTTCTTC
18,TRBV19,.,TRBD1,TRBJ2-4,CASSDRGRGVQAKNIQYF,TGTGCCAGTAGTGACAGGGGGCGCGGGGTTCAGGCCAAAAACATTCAGTACTTC
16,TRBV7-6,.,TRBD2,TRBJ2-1,CASSSQIAGAYNEQFF,TGTGCCAGCAGCTCTCAGATAGCGGGGGCCTACAATGAGCAGTTCTTC
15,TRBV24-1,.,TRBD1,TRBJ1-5,CATPPGTDNNQPQHF,TGTGCCACCCCCCCCGGGACAGACAATAATCAGCCCCAGCATTTT
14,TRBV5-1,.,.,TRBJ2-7,CASSQAGQPYEQYF,TGCGCCAGCAGCCAGGCGGGCCAGCCCTACGAGCAGTACTTC
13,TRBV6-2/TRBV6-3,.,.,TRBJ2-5,CASSRAGLVTQYF,TGTGCCAGCAGTAGGGCAGGGTTGGTGACCCAGTACTTC
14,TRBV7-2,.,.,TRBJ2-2,CASSPASDTGELFF,TGTGCCAGCAGCCCCGCGTCGGACACCGGGGAGCTGTTTTTT
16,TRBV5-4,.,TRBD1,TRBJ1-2,CASRRPPGQGTYGYTF,TGTGCCAGCAGAAGGCCTCCGGGACAGGGAACCTATGGCTACACCTTC
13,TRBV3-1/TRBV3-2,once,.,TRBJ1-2,CASSPIPGYGYTF,TGTGCCAGCAGCCCCATACCCGGTTATGGCTACACCTTC
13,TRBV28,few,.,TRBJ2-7,CASTPGRHYEQYF,TGTGCCAGCACCCCAGGAAGGCACTACGAGCAGTACTTC
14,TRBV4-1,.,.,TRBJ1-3,CASSDRGGRNTIYF,TGCGCCAGCAGCGACCGGGGAGGAAGAAACACCATATATTTT
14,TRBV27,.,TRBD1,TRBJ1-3,CASSSTGAGNTIYF,TGTGCCAGCAGTTCGACAGGGGCTGGAAACACCATATATTTT
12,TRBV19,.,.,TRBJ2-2,CASSTGTGELFF,TGTGCCAGTAGTACCGGTACCGGGGAGCTGTTTTTT
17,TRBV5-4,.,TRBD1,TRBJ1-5,CASSNASAGQGNQPQHF,TGTGCCAGCAGCAATGCGTCGGCGGGACAGGGCAATCAGCCCCAGCATTTT
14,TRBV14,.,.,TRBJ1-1,CASSQGQSNTEAFF,TGTGCCAGCAGCCAGGGACAATCCAACACTGAAGCTTTCTTT
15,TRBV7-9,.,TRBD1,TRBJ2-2,CASKLLGQGAGELFF,TGTGCCAGCAAATTGTTGGGACAGGGGGCCGGGGAGCTGTTTTTT
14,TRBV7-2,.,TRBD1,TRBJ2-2,CASSEGQTTGELFF,TGTGCCAGCAGCGAGGGACAGACCACCGGGGAGCTGTTTTTT
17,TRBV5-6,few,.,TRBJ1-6,CASSLFQGLEVNSPLHF,TGTGCCAGCAGCTTGTTTCAGGGGCTAGAGGTCAATTCACCCCTCCACTTT